The T cell receptor beta chain under discussion was sequenced for a study of T cell responses to AZD1222 COVID-19 vaccine. Study in general: Second-dose groups at about 4 or about 12 weeks were pooled. The study's findings and limits: Only a handful of AZD1222 recipients tested seropositive at baseline. White British ancestry dominated among donors, who included more females, and clonal diversity was possibly underestimated. Repertoire samples came only from after the peak T cell response.

TCRdb's copy holds only in-frame clones and misses some; the assay was immunoSEQ multiplex PCR. The data contain some 130,000 clones, 75% to 90% of them seen just once; the ten biggest clones take up 6.3%. The CDR3 has 15 amino acids. Germline values: CDR1 SGDLS, CDR2 YYNGEE. Trimming cost V 2 bases and J 6 bases; bases outside gene matches: 8. Of note for this clone: The target antigen is unknown.

The TCR comes from an adult in good health. The chain recombines TRBV9 with TRBJ1-2, with 9 bases that match TRBD1. The sequencing here drew on peripheral blood, taken on day 0 of AZD1222 vaccination. In DNA, the CDR3 is TGTGCCAGCAGCGTTGGGACAGGGTTTTTGGATGGCTACACCTTC. Translation: CASSVGTGFLDGYTF. The full variable domain, its missing parts supplied by reference TRBV9 and TRBJ1-2, is DSGVTQTPKHLITATGQRVTLRCSPRSGDLSVYWYQQSLDQGLQFLIQYYNGEERAKGNILERFSAQQFPDLHSELNLSSLELGDSALYFCASSVGTGFLDGYTFGSGTRLTVV.